This TCR beta chain was documented in a study of T cells in Graves' hyperthyroidism and ophthalmopathy. Amplification of TCR beta CDR3 regions used RNA as the template. Using the HTBI primer set, a first-round RT-PCR was run on the TCR CDR3. TCRdb re-called the multiplex PCR reads with MiXCR, one entry per CDR3 protein. The data show approximately 300,000 distinct CDR3 sequences, approximately 15% seen once. Germline V lookup: CDR1 SGHVS, CDR2 FQNEAQ. Between the trimmed V and J ends, which lost 5 bases and 7 bases, there was a span of 23 bases. The CDR3 length is 16 residues. The sequence came from an older woman with Graves' ophthalmopathy. The sample comprised blood. The chain joins TRBV7-8 to TRBJ1-2; D is perhaps TRBD1 (6 bases). Here the CDR3 DNA reads TGTGCCAGCAGCAGAACCCGGGACATGCATGCGGGTGGCTACACCTTC. It yields the protein CASSRTRDMHAGGYTF. Supplemented by reference TRBV7-8 and TRBJ1-2, the full variable domain reads GAGVSQSPRYKVAKRGQDVALRCDPISGHVSLFWYQQALGQGPEFLTYFQNEAQLDKSGLPSDRFFAERPEGSVSTLKIQRTQQEDSAVYLCASSRTRDMHAGGYTFGSGTRLTVV.